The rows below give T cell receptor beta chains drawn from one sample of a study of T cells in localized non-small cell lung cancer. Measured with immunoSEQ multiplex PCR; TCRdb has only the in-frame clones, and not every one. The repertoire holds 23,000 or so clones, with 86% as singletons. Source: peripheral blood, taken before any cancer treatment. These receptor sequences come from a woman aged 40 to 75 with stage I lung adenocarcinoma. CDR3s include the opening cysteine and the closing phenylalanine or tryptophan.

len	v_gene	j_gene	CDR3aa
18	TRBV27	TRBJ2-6	CASSLSSRGNSGANVLTF
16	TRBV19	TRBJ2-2	CASSPLRGRLTGELFF
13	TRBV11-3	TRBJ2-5	CASSGGYQETQYF
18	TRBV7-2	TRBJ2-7	CASSLPSGSISRSYEQYF
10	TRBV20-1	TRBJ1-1	CSAGSPEAFF
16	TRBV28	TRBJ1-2	CASRPNPPQQAYGYTF
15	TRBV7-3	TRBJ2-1	CASSKTSGNYNEQFF
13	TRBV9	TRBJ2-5	CASSVGGFETQYF
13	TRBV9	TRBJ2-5	CASSARLQETQYF
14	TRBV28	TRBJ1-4	CASSLSGGDEKLFF
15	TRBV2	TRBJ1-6	CASSDLILTESPLHF
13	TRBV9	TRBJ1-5	CASSAQGYQPQHF
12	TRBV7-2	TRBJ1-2	CASSLDRGGYTF
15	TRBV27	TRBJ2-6	CATTPAVTGANVLTF
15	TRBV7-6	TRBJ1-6	CASSLETGPNSPLHF
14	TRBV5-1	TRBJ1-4	CASSLEGVDEKLFF
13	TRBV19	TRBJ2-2	CASSKEASGELFF
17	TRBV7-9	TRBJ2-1	CATKRLAGGTTYNEQFF
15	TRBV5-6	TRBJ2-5	CASSLLSILQETQYF
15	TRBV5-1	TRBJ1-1	CASSLTGLANGEAFF
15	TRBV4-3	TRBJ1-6	CASSQVRTGHSPLHF
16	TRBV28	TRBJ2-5	CASSSPGLAGAVGQYF
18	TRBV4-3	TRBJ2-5	CASSQDTVRRSGQETQYF
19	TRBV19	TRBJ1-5	CASSIGRVGSRQHNQPQHF
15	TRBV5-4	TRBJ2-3	CASSIGLAGDTSRYF
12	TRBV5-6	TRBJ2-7	CASSRMEDEQYF
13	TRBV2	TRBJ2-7	CASSTNIVYEQYF
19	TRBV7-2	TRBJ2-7	CASSSTKVRRGYSSYEQYF
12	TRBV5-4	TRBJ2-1	CASSYMLGEQFF
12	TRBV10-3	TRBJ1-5	CAISEPHQPQHF
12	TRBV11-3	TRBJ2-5	CASSLDSETQYF
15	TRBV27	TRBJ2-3	CASSFSGGYTDTQYF
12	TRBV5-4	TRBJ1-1	CASSSLPYEAFF
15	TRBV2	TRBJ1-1	CASSQPETMNTEAFF
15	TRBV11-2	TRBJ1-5	CASSLDYYSNQPQHF
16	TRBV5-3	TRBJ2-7	CARSFNGASGGNEQYF
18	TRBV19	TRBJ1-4	CASSIRTGASATNEKLFF
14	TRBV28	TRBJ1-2	CASSLVRGWGGYTF